Below, 16 T cell receptor beta chains from the same sample are listed, as sequenced in a study of monozygotic twins with inflammatory bowel disease. One entry per CDR3 protein, without DNA, is what TCRdb gives after re-calling the 5' RACE reads. The listing contains around 400,000 distinct CDR3 sequences. Sequencing was carried out using blood. The receptors stem from a human donor with ulcerative colitis or Crohn's disease, or a healthy co-twin of an affected twin (not recorded which).

The V and J genes are TRBV6-2 or TRBV6-3 and TRBJ1-6. Looked up from germline, CDR1 is MNHEY and CDR2 is SVGEGT. The CDR3 consists of 18 residues. CDR3 sequence reads: CASSYSNPGATYNSPLHF.

This chain connects TRBV5-1 to TRBJ2-5. This CDR3 spans 13 amino acids. CDR1 and CDR2 (germline): SGHRS, YFSETQ. The CDR3 here is CASSLGYAETQYF.

The chain combines TRBV6-2 or TRBV6-3 with TRBJ1-5; the TCRdb call, TRBD1, lacks DNA for checking. Germline loops: CDR1 MNHEY, CDR2 SVGEGT. This CDR3 has 14 amino acids. CDR3 sequence: CASRDSLRNQPQHF.

The V gene is TRBV12-3 or TRBV12-4, the J gene TRBJ2-2; the TRBD2 assignment by TCRdb is unverifiable without DNA. The CDR3 totals 19 residues. CDR3 in amino acids: CASSSSSTSGGVNTGELFF.

This chain joins TRBV20-1 and TRBJ2-2; TCRdb's assignment of TRBD1 cannot be checked, as there is no DNA. CDR3 size: 14 residues. CDR1 DFQATT and CDR2 SNEGSKA come from the germline V gene (reference sequence). The CDR3 region is CSAFRDRRTGELFF.

The rearrangement uses TRBV5-1 and TRBJ2-5; TCRdb's assignment of TRBD1 cannot be checked, as there is no DNA. The germline CDR1 and CDR2 sequences are SGHRS and YFSETQ. This CDR3 comprises 15 residues. CDR3 amino acids: CASSLGQGSGETQYF.

The V call is TRBV4-1, the J call TRBJ2-3; the D gene TCRdb calls, TRBD2, cannot be checked with no DNA. This CDR3 spans 16 amino acids. In germline, CDR1 is MGHRA, CDR2 YSYEKL. CDR3 sequence: CANSQDSGRRADTQYF.

The V and J genes are TRBV6-2 or TRBV6-3 and TRBJ1-1; TCRdb's D call, TRBD1, is unchecked because there is no DNA. This CDR3 is built from 15 residues. CDR1 and CDR2 from the germline V gene are MNHEY and SVGEGT. The CDR3 loop reads CASSYSNIGQIEAFF.

V is TRBV4-3 and J is TRBJ2-7; TCRdb's D call of TRBD2 is untestable without DNA. The CDR3 contains 15 residues. CDR1 and CDR2 from the germline V gene are LGHNA and YSLEER. CDR3 sequence reads: CASSQDRTSLGEQYF.

The V and J genes are TRBV12-3 or TRBV12-4 and TRBJ1-2. CDR3 length equals 18 residues. This CDR3 is CASSDPNPIFQLNYGYTF.

This chain links TRBV14 with TRBJ2-1; with no DNA, the TCRdb D assignment of TRBD1 cannot be verified. Per the germline V gene, CDR1 is SGHDN and CDR2 is FVKESK. The CDR3 is made up of 13 amino acids. The CDR3 region is CASSQNLRGLTFF.

J is TRBJ2-2 and V is TRBV10-3; TCRdb's D gene call, TRBD2, goes unchecked for lack of DNA. Germline V gene data show CDR1 as ENHRY and CDR2 as SYGVKD. CDR3 size: 15 residues. CDR3 sequence reads: CAIRREAGNTGELFF.

The gene calls are TRBV5-1 and TRBJ2-7; TCRdb's D call of TRBD1 is untestable without DNA. The CDR3 length is 17 residues. Germline loops: CDR1 SGHRS, CDR2 YFSETQ. CDR3 protein: CASSLEKGADRTYEQYF. The full variable domain, rest sourced from reference TRBV5-1 and TRBJ2-7, is KAGVTQTPRYLIKTRGQQVTLSCSPISGHRSVSWYQQTPGQGLQFLFEYFSETQRNKGNFPGRFSGRQFSNSRSEMNVSTLELGDSALYLCASSLEKGADRTYEQYFGPGTRLTVT.

This chain connects TRBV4-2 to TRBJ2-3; TCRdb's assignment of TRBD2 cannot be checked, as there is no DNA. The CDR3 totals 15 residues. Germline CDR1 LGHNA, CDR2 YNFKEQ. The CDR3 protein is CASSPGLAGTDTQYF.

V gene TRBV6-2 or TRBV6-3 combines with J gene TRBJ2-5; as DNA is missing, the TRBD2 call by TCRdb cannot be tested. Germline V gives CDR1 MNHEY, CDR2 SVGEGT. This CDR3 contains 15 residues. The CDR3 spells CASSYSSPAGETQYF.

The rearrangement links TRBV7-8 to TRBJ2-2; TCRdb indicates TRBD2, and absent DNA this call remains unverified. The germline V gene encodes CDR1 SGHVS and CDR2 FQNEAQ. CDR3 length: 16 amino acids. The chain's CDR3 is CASSAVAGVGTGELFF.